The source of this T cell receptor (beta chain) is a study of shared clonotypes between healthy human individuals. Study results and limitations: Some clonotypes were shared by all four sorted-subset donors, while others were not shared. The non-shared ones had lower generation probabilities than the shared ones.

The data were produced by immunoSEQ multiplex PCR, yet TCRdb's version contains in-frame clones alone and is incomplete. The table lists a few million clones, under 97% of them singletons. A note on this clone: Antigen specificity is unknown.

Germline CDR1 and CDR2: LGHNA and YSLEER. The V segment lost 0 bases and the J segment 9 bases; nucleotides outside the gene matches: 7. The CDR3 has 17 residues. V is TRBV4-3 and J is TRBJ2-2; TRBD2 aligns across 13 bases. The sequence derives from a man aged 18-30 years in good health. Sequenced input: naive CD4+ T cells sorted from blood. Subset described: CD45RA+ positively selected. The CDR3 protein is CASSQEPGTSGTRELFF. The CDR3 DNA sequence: TGCGCCAGCAGCCAAGAACCTGGGACTAGCGGGACCCGGGAGCTGTTTTTT.